The rows below give T cell receptor beta chains drawn from one sample of a study of shared clonotypes between healthy human individuals. Measured with immunoSEQ multiplex PCR; TCRdb has only the in-frame clones, and not every one. The repertoire includes more than 1,200,000 clones, 98% to 99% of them detected once, and over 0.3% sits in the top ten. Material: naive CD4+ T cells sorted from blood. These TCRs come from a man aged 25-40 years in good health. CDR3s include the opening cysteine and the closing phenylalanine or tryptophan. The order of the fields is V gene, J gene, CDR3 protein.

v_call: TRBV28; j_call: TRBJ1-2; cdr3_aa: CASSGTLRGSPGGYTF
v_call: TRBV7-9; j_call: TRBJ1-4; cdr3_aa: CASSLASGVGLFF
v_call: TRBV4-3; j_call: TRBJ2-3; cdr3_aa: CASSPGRATDTQYF
v_call: TRBV7-8; j_call: TRBJ1-5; cdr3_aa: CASSLSGGSNQPQHF
v_call: TRBV9; j_call: TRBJ2-1; cdr3_aa: CASSVGTSGDNEQFF
v_call: TRBV28; j_call: TRBJ1-2; cdr3_aa: CASSLPGTGSNYGYTF
v_call: TRBV9; j_call: TRBJ2-7; cdr3_aa: CASSTRQFYEQYF
v_call: TRBV2; j_call: TRBJ2-7; cdr3_aa: CASSSLRQAYEQYF
v_call: TRBV28; j_call: TRBJ2-5; cdr3_aa: CASGLAGETQYF
v_call: TRBV7-8; j_call: TRBJ1-5; cdr3_aa: CASSFSGQPRSNQPQHF
v_call: TRBV20-1; j_call: TRBJ2-4; cdr3_aa: CSASLAVQYF
v_call: TRBV5-1; j_call: TRBJ2-3; cdr3_aa: CASSRGASTDTQYF
v_call: TRBV11-2; j_call: TRBJ2-3; cdr3_aa: CASRYYAASTDTQYF
v_call: TRBV29-1; j_call: TRBJ2-5; cdr3_aa: CSSAGQETQYF
v_call: TRBV14; j_call: TRBJ2-3; cdr3_aa: CASSQERRGTDTQYF
v_call: TRBV5-4; j_call: TRBJ1-1; cdr3_aa: CASSLTSGKNTEAFF
v_call: TRBV28; j_call: TRBJ2-5; cdr3_aa: CASSRSSIGTSGDLETQYF
v_call: TRBV5-1; j_call: TRBJ2-7; cdr3_aa: CASSLGPDRGPSYEQYF
v_call: TRBV6-5; j_call: TRBJ1-3; cdr3_aa: CASSFTSGNTIYF
v_call: TRBV5-4; j_call: TRBJ1-2; cdr3_aa: CASSEGQGFYGYTF
v_call: TRBV5-1; j_call: TRBJ2-1; cdr3_aa: CASSLVGGSSYNEQFF
v_call: TRBV5-4; j_call: TRBJ2-3; cdr3_aa: CASSLAGVSTDTQYF
v_call: TRBV21-1; j_call: TRBJ2-4; cdr3_aa: CASSSLGDF
v_call: TRBV28; j_call: TRBJ2-2; cdr3_aa: CASSPASEDTGELFF
v_call: TRBV5-1; j_call: TRBJ1-4; cdr3_aa: CASSLATGSTNEKLFF
v_call: TRBV7-3; j_call: TRBJ1-5; cdr3_aa: CASSESDNQPQHF
v_call: TRBV5-1; j_call: TRBJ2-7; cdr3_aa: CASSSGPGPDEQYF
v_call: TRBV6-1; j_call: TRBJ2-7; cdr3_aa: CASSEGGRASYEQYF
v_call: TRBV16; j_call: TRBJ2-3; cdr3_aa: CASSQSGSSTDTQYF
v_call: TRBV28; j_call: TRBJ1-5; cdr3_aa: CASSFGQAGNQPQHF
v_call: TRBV5-4; j_call: TRBJ1-1; cdr3_aa: CASRPDSASNTEAFF
v_call: TRBV6-6; j_call: TRBJ1-5; cdr3_aa: CASSYRGPSNQPQHF
v_call: TRBV29-1; j_call: TRBJ2-1; cdr3_aa: CSVAEGGFNEQFF